These 10 T cell receptor beta chains came from one sample sequenced in a study of shared clonotypes between healthy human individuals. Only CD45RO-negative cells positively selected for CCR7 counted as naive CD8 cells, so terminally differentiated effector memory CD45RA+ cells were excluded. TCRdb keeps only in-frame clones here, not all; method: immunoSEQ multiplex PCR. Among fewer than 700,000 clones listed, about 95% were seen once. The sample consisted of naive CD8+ T cells sorted from blood. The receptors here all came from a woman in her thirties in good health.

The chain carries TRBV2 and TRBJ2-1; D is ambiguous. With 6 bases removed from V and 5 bases from J, the gap between germline ends came to 11 bases. CDR3 length: 13 amino acids. Germline CDR1 reads SNHLY; CDR2 reads FYNNEI. CDR3 residues: CASSLTANNEQFF. As DNA, the CDR3 is TGTGCCAGCAGCTTGACGGCGAACAATGAGCAGTTCTTC.

The CDR3 nucleotides read TGTGCCAGCAGTTCTTTGGGACAGGGCTACGAGCAGTACTTC. Residues: CASSSLGQGYEQYF. This chain links TRBV28 with TRBJ2-7; 9 bases are shared with TRBD1. Germline-derived CDR1 and CDR2 are MDHEN and SYDVKM. V lost 4 bases, J lost 3 bases, and 4 bases stayed unmatched. The CDR3 extends over 14 amino acids.

The chain uses TRBV5-6 and TRBJ2-1, with D hard to call. Germline CDR1 SGHDT, CDR2 YYEEEE. The V gene lost 3 bases and the J gene lost 8 bases, with 12 bases spanning the gap. The CDR3 has 13 amino acids. The CDR3 region has the DNA TGTGCCAGCAGCTCCGTGCATCGGGATGAGCAGTTCTTC. Encoded protein: CASSSVHRDEQFF.

V is TRBV5-4 and J is TRBJ1-1, with TRBD1 matching 7 bases. Losses at the gene ends were 4 bases for V and 4 bases for J; bases not matched to a gene: 4. The germline gives CDR1 SGHNT, CDR2 YYREEE (reference sequence). The CDR3 runs 13 residues. The chain's CDR3 is CASSIQGSTEAFF. For the CDR3, the DNA is TGTGCCAGCAGCATACAGGGGAGCACTGAAGCTTTCTTT.

The V call is TRBV25-1, the J call TRBJ2-6; no clear D. CDR1 is MGHDK, CDR2 SYGVNS, per germline. CDR3 length: 16 amino acids. V lost 2 bases and J lost 0, with 8 bases in between. The CDR3 nucleotides are TGTGCCAGCAGTGAACAAGGATTCTCTGGGGCCAACGTCCTGACTTTC. It specifies CASSEQGFSGANVLTF. Using reference TRBV25-1 and TRBJ2-6 for the parts outside the CDR3, the full variable domain is EADIYQTPRYLVIGTGKKITLECSQTMGHDKMYWYQQDPGMELHLIHYSYGVNSTEKGDLSSESTVSRIRTEHFPLTLESARPSHTSQYLCASSEQGFSGANVLTFGAGSRLTVL.

Comments on this clone: Relative to the germline gene, one junction end is altered; a read error may explain this. The CDR3 region is CASREEQVTRAIQETQYF. DNA of the CDR3: TGTGCCAGCAGAGAAGAGCAAGTCACCAGGGCGATTCAAGAGACCCAGTACTTC. V usage is TRBV6-1 and J usage is TRBJ2-5; TRBD1 is a possible D gene (5 bases). Looked up from germline, CDR1 is MNHNS and CDR2 is SASEGT. The CDR3 contains 18 residues.

This rearrangement joins TRBV7-2 to TRBJ2-3, with D uncertain. The germline gives CDR1 SGHTA, CDR2 FQGNSA. Trimming removed 4 bases at V and 6 bases at J, with 8 bases between. The CDR3 consists of 12 residues. The CDR3 sequence: CASSSWADTQYF. Here the CDR3 DNA reads TGTGCCAGCAGCTCATGGGCGGATACGCAGTATTTT.

The chain combines TRBV19 with TRBJ2-5, with 7 bases lining up with TRBD2. There are 15 residues in the CDR3. With V trimmed by 3 bases and J by 5 bases, 9 bases remained unmatched. Germline CDR1 LNHDA, CDR2 SQIVND (reference sequence). The CDR3 region is CASSIMAGDEETQYF. Written as DNA, the CDR3 is TGTGCCAGTAGTATTATGGCGGGAGACGAGGAGACCCAGTACTTC.

This chain uses TRBV5-1 with TRBJ2-7; 10 bases line up with TRBD2. There are 15 residues in the CDR3. CDR1 and CDR2 (germline): SGHRS, YFSETQ. Losses at the gene ends were 0 bases for V and 5 bases for J; bases not matched to a gene: 5. The CDR3 loop reads CASSLVASGSHEQYF. In nucleotides, the CDR3 is TGCGCCAGCAGCTTGGTGGCTAGCGGGAGCCACGAGCAGTACTTC.

V and J are TRBV5-4 and TRBJ2-2, with D unresolved. CDR1 and CDR2 (germline): SGHNT, YYREEE (reference sequence). Trimming left V 3 bases short and J 0 bases short, with 9 bases between. CDR3 size: 15 residues. CDR3 in amino acids: CASSWVETNTGELFF. In DNA form, the CDR3 reads TGTGCCAGCAGCTGGGTTGAAACGAACACCGGGGAGCTGTTTTTT.